This T cell receptor beta chain was observed in a study of spatial heterogeneity in lung cancer. A single record per CDR3 protein comes from TCRdb applying MiXCR to the 5' RACE reads. Of approximately 39,000 distinct CDR3 sequences detected, more than 7% appear once; the ten largest clones hold over 25%. V was pared by 4 bases and J by 1 base, with 7 bases between. The CDR3 loop spans 13 amino acids. This clonotype was seen repeatedly, ten times or more. Noted time point: sample taken at primary tumor resection. The specimen was PBMCs, collected at surgery. The chain has TRBV12-3 or TRBV12-4 and TRBJ2-5; TRBD1 might be the D (6 bases). This TCR derives from a female donor with early-stage non-small cell lung cancer. The CDR3 region is CASSSDSQETQYF. In nucleotides, the CDR3 is TGTGCCAGCAGTTCGGACAGCCAAGAGACCCAGTACTTC.